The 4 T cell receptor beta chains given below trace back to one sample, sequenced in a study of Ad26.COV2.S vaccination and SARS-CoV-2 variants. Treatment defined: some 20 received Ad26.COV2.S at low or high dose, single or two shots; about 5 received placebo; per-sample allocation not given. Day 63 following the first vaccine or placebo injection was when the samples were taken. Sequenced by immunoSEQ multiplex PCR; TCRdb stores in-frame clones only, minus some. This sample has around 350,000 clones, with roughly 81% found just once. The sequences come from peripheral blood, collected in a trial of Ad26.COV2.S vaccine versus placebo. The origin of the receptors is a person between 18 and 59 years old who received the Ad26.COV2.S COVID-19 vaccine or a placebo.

The CDR3 coding sequence is TGCGCCAGCAGTGAAAGGGACAGGGTTTTTTGGTATGGCTACACCTTC. Encoded protein: CASSERDRVFWYGYTF. The rearrangement joins TRBV10-2 to TRBJ1-2; 9 bases align to TRBD1. Germline V gives CDR1 WSHSY, CDR2 SAAADI. V was pared by 3 bases and J by 5 bases, with 10 bases of the junction left unmatched. The CDR3 totals 16 residues.

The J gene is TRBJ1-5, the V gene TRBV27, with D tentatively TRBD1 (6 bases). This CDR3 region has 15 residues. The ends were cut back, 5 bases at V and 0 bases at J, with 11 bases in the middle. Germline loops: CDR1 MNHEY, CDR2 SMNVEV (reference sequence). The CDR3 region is CASSVGQYSNQPQHF. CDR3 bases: TGTGCCAGCAGTGTGGGACAATATAGCAATCAGCCCCAGCATTTT.

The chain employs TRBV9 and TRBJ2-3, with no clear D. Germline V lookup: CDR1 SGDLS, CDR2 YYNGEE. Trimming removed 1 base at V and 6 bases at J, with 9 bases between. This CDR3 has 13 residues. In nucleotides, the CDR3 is TGTGCCAGCAGCGTATTGGCGGAGGATACGCAGTATTTT. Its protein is CASSVLAEDTQYF. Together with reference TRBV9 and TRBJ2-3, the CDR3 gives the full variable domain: DSGVTQTPKHLITATGQRVTLRCSPRSGDLSVYWYQQSLDQGLQFLIQYYNGEERAKGNILERFSAQQFPDLHSELNLSSLELGDSALYFCASSVLAEDTQYFGPGTRLTVL.

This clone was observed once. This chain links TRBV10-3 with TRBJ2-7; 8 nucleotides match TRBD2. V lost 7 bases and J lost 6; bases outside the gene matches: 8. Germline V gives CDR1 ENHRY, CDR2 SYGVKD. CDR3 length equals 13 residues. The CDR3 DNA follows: TGTGCCATCACTTTCGGGAGGGAGAGCGAGCAGTACTTC. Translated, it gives CAITFGRESEQYF.